The 32 T cell receptor beta chains in this list originate from one sample, sequenced in a study of blood T cell repertoires in COVID-19. Data came from immunoSEQ multiplex PCR; TCRdb stores just in-frame clones and leaves some out. Found here are 130,000 or so clones, 60% to 80% of them singletons; the top ten hold approximately 2%. Material: peripheral blood. The receptors here all came from a woman between 65 and 79 years old with acute or convalescent COVID-19.

This clone was seen ten or more times. The chain couples TRBV27 to TRBJ2-7, with TRBD1 matching over 7 bases. The CDR3 spans 13 residues. Germline V CDR1 and CDR2: MNHEY, SMNVEV (reference sequence). J was trimmed by 7 bases and V by 6 bases; bases with no gene match: 9. The CDR3 bases are TGTGCCAGCAGGCGAAGACAGGGTACGGAGCAGTACTTC. The encoded protein is CASRRRQGTEQYF.

The chain couples TRBV2 to TRBJ2-7, with TRBD2 matching 8 bases. The V gene end was trimmed by 1 base and the J gene end by 7 bases; junction bases not matched to a gene: 9. Germline lookup yields CDR1 SNHLY and CDR2 FYNNEI. CDR3 length: 15 amino acids. This chain's CDR3 is CASSEDFGRAWEQYF. DNA for the CDR3: TGTGCCAGCAGTGAAGATTTCGGGAGGGCCTGGGAGCAGTACTTC.

This clone has just one count. The gene calls are TRBV10-2 and TRBJ1-6; D may be TRBD1 (6 bases). Per germline, CDR1 WSHSY and CDR2 SAAADI. V shed 5 bases and J shed 5 bases, with 10 bases lying between them. This CDR3 contains 14 residues. In nucleotides, the CDR3 is TGCGCCAGCAGTCCCGGGACACATAATTCACCCCTCCACTTT. It yields the protein CASSPGTHNSPLHF.

The chain is built from TRBV7-9 and TRBJ1-3, with 7 positions matching TRBD1. CDR3 length equals 14 residues. V shed 3 bases, J shed 2 bases, and the junction held 1 base outside the gene matches. Germline V gene data show CDR1 as SEHNR and CDR2 as FQNEAQ (reference sequence). CDR3: CASSFGTAGNTIYF. The CDR3 nucleotides are TGTGCCAGCAGCTTTGGGACAGCTGGAAACACCATATATTTT.

V is TRBV7-9 and J is TRBJ1-4; weak D call: TRBD1 (6 bases). The CDR3 covers 15 residues. Between the trimmed V and J ends, which lost 2 bases and 8 bases, there was a span of 15 bases. Germline loops: CDR1 SEHNR, CDR2 FQNEAQ (reference sequence). The CDR3 sequence: CASSLPAGRGEKLFF. The CDR3 bases are TGTGCCAGCAGCTTACCGGCAGGCAGGGGAGAAAAACTGTTTTTT.

The chain combines TRBV7-2 with TRBJ1-2, with 7 bases aligning to TRBD1. CDR3 length equals 14 residues. The V and J ends lost 1 base and 4 bases, in that order; junction bases with no gene match: 3. Per the germline V gene, CDR1 is SGHTA and CDR2 is FQGNSA. DNA of the CDR3: TGTGCCAGCAGCTTAGGAGCAGGGGGCTATGGCTACACCTTC. Translated: CASSLGAGGYGYTF.

This clone occurred many times. V gene TRBV12-5 combines with J gene TRBJ2-2; D remains ambiguous. The germline V and J ends were trimmed by 7 bases and 7 bases, with 10 bases remaining between them. This CDR3 spans 12 amino acids. Germline V lookup: CDR1 LGHNT, CDR2 FRNRAP. The DNA for the CDR3 is TGTGCTAGTGCCATGGGCGACGGGGAGCTGTTTTTT. This codes for CASAMGDGELFF. The variable domain in full, completed from reference TRBV12-5 and TRBJ2-2, reads DARVTQTPRHKVTEMGQEVTMRCQPILGHNTVFWYRQTMMQGLELLAYFRNRAPLDDSGMPKDRFSAEMPDATLATLKIQPSEPRDSAVYFCASAMGDGELFFGEGSRLTVL.

CDR3 sequence (DNA): TGTGCCAGCAGCGGATTTGGGCGGGGGTCGGAGACCCAGTACTTC. Translated: CASSGFGRGSETQYF. The chain carries TRBV27 and TRBJ2-5, with 7 bases lining up with TRBD2. Trimming took 6 bases from V and 5 from J; bases not matched to a gene: 12. Germline CDR1 MNHEY, CDR2 SMNVEV (reference sequence). The CDR3 is 15 residues long.

The chain is built from TRBV25-1 and TRBJ1-2, with D maybe TRBD1 (5 bases). V shed 0 bases and J shed 4 bases, with 6 bases lying between them. Germline V lookup: CDR1 MGHDK, CDR2 SYGVNS. This CDR3 has 13 amino acids. CDR3 region: CASSEYDSYGYTF. Here the CDR3 DNA reads TGTGCCAGCAGTGAATACGACAGCTATGGCTACACCTTC.

The V call is TRBV9, the J call TRBJ2-3, with TRBD2 identical over 10 bases. V gave up 4 bases and J gave up 4 bases; unmatched junction bases: 6. The germline gives CDR1 SGDLS, CDR2 YYNGEE. The CDR3 covers 15 residues. This CDR3 is CASSPSGRPADTQYF. DNA for the CDR3: TGTGCCAGCAGCCCTAGCGGGAGACCCGCAGATACGCAGTATTTT.

V is TRBV7-2 and J is TRBJ2-7, with TRBD1 identical over 9 bases. The ends lost 5 bases at V and 0 bases at J; junction bases unmatched: 5. Germline V lookup: CDR1 SGHTA, CDR2 FQGNSA. The CDR3 contains 15 residues. The CDR3 sequence: CASSLSGQGSYEQYF. The CDR3, as DNA: TGTGCCAGCAGCCTGTCGGGACAGGGCTCCTACGAGCAGTACTTC.

The gene calls are TRBV30 and TRBJ2-2; D is possibly TRBD2 (6 bases). The CDR3 totals 14 residues. The ends were cut back, 0 bases at V and 8 bases at J, with 13 bases in the middle. Looked up from germline, CDR1 is GTSNPN and CDR2 is SVGIG (reference sequence). For the CDR3, the DNA is TGTGCCTGGAGTGTACTTAGCGGAAAAGGGGAGCTGTTTTTT. This sequence encodes CAWSVLSGKGELFF.

The gene calls are TRBV12-3 or TRBV12-4 and TRBJ2-3, with a possible D match to TRBD2 (6 bases). This CDR3 is 13 amino acids long. Trimming stripped 4 bases from V and 5 bases from J, with 10 bases between. The CDR3 bases are TGTGCCAGCAGTTCCCTTAGCGGAGATACGCAGTATTTT. It translates to CASSSLSGDTQYF.

The CDR3 nucleotides are TGTGCCAGCAGCCCACGACTGGGTAGCGGCGAAAAACTGTTTTTT. This translates into CASSPRLGSGEKLFF. V gene TRBV5-6 combines with J gene TRBJ1-4; D is uncertain. CDR1 is SGHDT and CDR2 is YYEEEE in the germline V gene. With 4 bases removed from V and 8 bases from J, the gap between germline ends came to 18 bases. This CDR3 spans 15 amino acids. Together with reference TRBV5-6 and TRBJ1-4, the CDR3 gives the full variable domain: DAGVTQSPTHLIKTRGQQVTLRCSPKSGHDTVSWYQQALGQGPQFIFQYYEEEERQRGNFPDRFSGHQFPNYSSELNVNALLLGDSALYLCASSPRLGSGEKLFFGSGTQLSVL.

This clone was detected ten times or more. V usage is TRBV19 and J usage is TRBJ2-7, with D possibly being TRBD2 (6 bases). The germline gives CDR1 LNHDA, CDR2 SQIVND (reference sequence). Trimming cost V 3 bases and J 3 bases, with 12 bases left between them. This CDR3 has 14 residues. As DNA, the CDR3 is TGTGCCAGTAGTATGAGTAGCGGAGACTACGAGCAGTACTTC. Translating gives CASSMSSGDYEQYF.

This chain links TRBV5-5 with TRBJ2-7; TRBD1 might be the D (6 bases). The CDR3 is 15 amino acids. Per the germline V gene, CDR1 is SGHKS and CDR2 is YYEKEE (reference sequence). V was clipped by 0 bases and J by 9 bases, with 19 bases between them. The CDR3 reads CASSLVSTGMEGQYF. The CDR3 DNA reads as TGTGCCAGCAGCTTGGTTAGCACAGGGATGGAAGGGCAGTACTTC.

V usage is TRBV6-6 and J usage is TRBJ1-6, with 11 bases fitting TRBD1. The CDR3 runs 16 residues. Losses at the gene ends were 5 bases for V and 10 bases for J; bases not matched to a gene: 10. Germline loops: CDR1 MNHNY, CDR2 SVGAGI (reference sequence). The CDR3 reads CASSRTGTGGNSPLHF. In DNA, the CDR3 is TGTGCCAGCAGTCGAACCGGGACAGGGGGGAACTCACCCCTCCACTTT.

The chain has TRBV6-5 and TRBJ2-1; 7 bases line up with TRBD1. V gave up 0 bases and J gave up 10 bases; unmatched junction bases: 12. The germline V gene has CDR1 MNHEY and CDR2 SVGAGI. CDR3 size: 16 residues. The CDR3 coding sequence is TGTGCCAGCAGTTACTCTTTCCGACAGGGCAGTAACGAGCAGTTCTTC. It codes for CASSYSFRQGSNEQFF.

This chain links TRBV6-4 with TRBJ1-3; D unclear. The V end was cut by 6 bases, the J end by 4 bases, with 10 bases between. CDR3 length: 13 amino acids. Per the germline V gene, CDR1 is MRHNA and CDR2 is SNTAGT. CDR3 in amino acids: CASSPDGGNTIYF. The CDR3 DNA sequence: TGTGCCAGCAGCCCAGACGGGGGAAACACCATATATTTT.

The CDR3 loop reads CASSPVEASGETQYF. In DNA form, the CDR3 reads TGCGCCAGCAGCCCGGTGGAGGCGTCGGGAGAGACCCAGTACTTC. V is TRBV4-1 and J is TRBJ2-5; a weak D match, TRBD2 (5 bases). Trimming removed 4 bases at V and 4 bases at J, with 16 bases between. The CDR3 runs to 15 residues. The germline CDR1 and CDR2 sequences are MGHRA and YSYEKL.

The rearrangement joins TRBV28 to TRBJ1-1; D gene ambiguous. The CDR3 consists of 10 residues. Germline loops: CDR1 MDHEN, CDR2 SYDVKM. V lost 8 bases and J lost 1, with 2 bases in between. This chain's CDR3 is CASRNTEAFF. CDR3 bases: TGTGCCAGCCGGAACACTGAAGCTTTCTTT. Using reference TRBV28 and TRBJ1-1 for the parts outside the CDR3, the full variable domain is DVKVTQSSRYLVKRTGEKVFLECVQDMDHENMFWYRQDPGLGLRLIYFSYDVKMKEKGDIPEGYSVSREKKERFSLILESASTNQTSMYLCASRNTEAFFGQGTRLTVV.

V gene TRBV19 combines with J gene TRBJ2-2; possible D gene TRBD2, 5 bases. The CDR3 runs 15 residues. V lost 6 bases to trimming and J lost 5 bases, with 16 bases between them. Per germline, CDR1 LNHDA and CDR2 SQIVND (reference sequence). The CDR3 reads CASSPPSQYTGELFF. In DNA form, the CDR3 reads TGTGCCAGTAGCCCCCCTAGCCAGTATACCGGGGAGCTGTTTTTT.

This clone was counted only a few times. This sequence joins TRBV19 and TRBJ2-1; 8 bases are a match to TRBD2. Trimming cost V 6 bases and J 16 bases; bases outside gene matches: 17. Germline CDR1 reads LNHDA; CDR2 reads SQIVND (reference sequence). CDR3 size: 14 residues. The CDR3 loop is CASRRGLAPGDEFF. CDR3 DNA sequence: TGTGCCAGTAGGCGAGGACTAGCCCCCGGAGACGAATTCTTC.

This clone appeared a few times. This sequence joins TRBV6-5 and TRBJ2-7, with D possibly TRBD2 on 5 matching bases. The V gene lost 8 bases and the J gene lost 0 bases, with 14 bases spanning the gap. The CDR3 runs to 14 residues. Germline V CDR1 and CDR2: MNHEY, SVGAGI. The DNA for the CDR3 is TGTGCCAGCCGCAGAGCGGCGAGCTCCTACGAGCAGTACTTC. Protein: CASRRAASSYEQYF.

This clone was detected only a few times. The chain is built from TRBV5-1 and TRBJ2-7; 7 positions match TRBD1. The CDR3 has 14 amino acids. The germline gives CDR1 SGHRS, CDR2 YFSETQ. Trimming cost V 5 bases and J 0 bases; bases outside gene matches: 5. CDR3 protein: CASRVGDSSYEQYF. CDR3 nucleotide sequence: TGCGCCAGCAGGGTTGGGGACAGCTCCTACGAGCAGTACTTC.

The chain is built from TRBV27 and TRBJ1-4, with a weak D call TRBD1 (5 bases). This CDR3 is 15 amino acids long. Trimming took 1 base from V and 5 from J, leaving 11 bases between them. From germline, CDR1 is MNHEY and CDR2 SMNVEV (reference sequence). CDR3 loop: CASSLYPRQNEKLFF. As DNA, the CDR3 is TGTGCCAGCAGTTTATACCCGAGACAGAATGAAAAACTGTTTTTT.

This clone was counted once. This sequence joins TRBV6-5 and TRBJ2-7, with TRBD1 matching over 8 bases. V dropped 7 bases and J dropped 4; count of bases not matched to a gene: 9. Germline CDR1 MNHEY, CDR2 SVGAGI. CDR3 length equals 14 residues. The CDR3 region has the DNA TGTGCCAGCAAGCAGACAGGGGAACGGTACGAGCAGTACTTC. It is translated as CASKQTGERYEQYF.

In this sample, this clone turned up a few times. The chain has TRBV15 and TRBJ1-4; 9 nucleotides match TRBD1. Germline-derived CDR1 and CDR2 are LNHNV and YYDKDF (reference sequence). This CDR3 is 16 amino acids long. V lost 0 bases, J lost 6 bases, and 5 bases stayed unmatched. Here the CDR3 DNA reads TGTGCCACCAGCAGAGATAGAGGGACAGGGTATGAAAAACTGTTTTTT. It codes for CATSRDRGTGYEKLFF. The complete variable domain, with remaining parts taken from reference TRBV15 and TRBJ1-4, reads DAMVIQNPRYQVTQFGKPVTLSCSQTLNHNVMYWYQQKSSQAPKLLFHYYDKDFNNEADTPDNFQSRRPNTSFCFLDIRSPGLGDTAMYLCATSRDRGTGYEKLFFGSGTQLSVL.

This chain joins TRBV7-2 and TRBJ2-3, with 7 bases identical to TRBD2. Trimming removed 4 bases from V and 6 bases from J; junction bases left unmatched: 10. This CDR3 has 15 amino acids. CDR1 SGHTA and CDR2 FQGNSA come from the germline V gene. The CDR3 DNA sequence: TGTGCCAGCAGCTCAACTAGCGTCCGTACTGATACGCAGTATTTT. Translation gives CASSSTSVRTDTQYF.

The chain recombines TRBV5-4 with TRBJ1-1; 9 bases match TRBD1. Germline CDR1 is SGHNT and CDR2 is YYREEE (reference sequence). V shed 2 bases, J shed 0 bases, and the junction held 2 bases outside the gene matches. The length of the CDR3 is 15 residues. The CDR3 protein is CASSLQGALNTEAFF. Here the CDR3 DNA reads TGTGCCAGCAGCTTACAGGGGGCCCTGAACACTGAAGCTTTCTTT.

The genes are TRBV19 and TRBJ1-2; D may be TRBD1 (6 bases). The CDR3 contains 14 residues. Per germline, CDR1 LNHDA and CDR2 SQIVND (reference sequence). Trimming took off 4 bases at V and 1 base at J, with 10 bases between the two ends. In nucleotides, the CDR3 is TGTGCCAGTAGTAAGCGGACAGTTAACTATGGCTACACCTTC. It translates to CASSKRTVNYGYTF.

The CDR3 loop reads CASSPGTGLNEQFF. The CDR3 DNA reads as TGTGCCAGCAGCCCCGGGACAGGGCTCAATGAGCAGTTCTTC. The chain joins TRBV7-6 to TRBJ2-1; TRBD1 matches 9 bases. CDR3 length: 14 residues. CDR1 is SGHVS, CDR2 FNYEAQ, per germline. The V segment lost 5 bases and the J segment 6 bases; nucleotides outside the gene matches: 5. The full variable domain, in which reference TRBV7-6 and TRBJ2-1 provide the parts outside the CDR3, is GAGVSQSPRYKVTKRGQDVALRCDPISGHVSLYWYRQALGQGPEFLTYFNYEAQQDKSGLPNDRFSAERPEGSISTLTIQRTEQRDSAMYRCASSPGTGLNEQFFGPGTRLTVL.